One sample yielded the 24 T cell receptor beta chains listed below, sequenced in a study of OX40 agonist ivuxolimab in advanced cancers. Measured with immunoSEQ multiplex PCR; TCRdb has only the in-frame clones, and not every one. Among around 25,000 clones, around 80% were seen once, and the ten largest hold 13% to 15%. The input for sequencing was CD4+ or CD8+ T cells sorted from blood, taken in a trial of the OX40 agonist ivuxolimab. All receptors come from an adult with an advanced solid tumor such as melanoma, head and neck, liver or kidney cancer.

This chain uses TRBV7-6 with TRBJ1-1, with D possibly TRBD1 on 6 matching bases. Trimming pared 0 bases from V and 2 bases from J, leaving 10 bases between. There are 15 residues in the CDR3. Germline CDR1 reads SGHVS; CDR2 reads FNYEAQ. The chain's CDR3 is CASSLAGAGNTEAFF. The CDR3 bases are TGTGCCAGCAGCTTAGCGGGGGCTGGAAACACTGAAGCTTTCTTT. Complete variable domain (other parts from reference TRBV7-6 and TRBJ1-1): GAGVSQSPRYKVTKRGQDVALRCDPISGHVSLYWYRQALGQGPEFLTYFNYEAQQDKSGLPNDRFSAERPEGSISTLTIQRTEQRDSAMYRCASSLAGAGNTEAFFGQGTRLTVV.

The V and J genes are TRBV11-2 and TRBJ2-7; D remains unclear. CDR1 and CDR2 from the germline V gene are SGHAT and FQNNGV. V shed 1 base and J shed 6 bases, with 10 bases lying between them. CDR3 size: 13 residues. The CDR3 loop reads CASSLGVVFEQYF. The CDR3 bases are TGTGCCAGCAGCTTAGGGGTGGTTTTCGAGCAGTACTTC.

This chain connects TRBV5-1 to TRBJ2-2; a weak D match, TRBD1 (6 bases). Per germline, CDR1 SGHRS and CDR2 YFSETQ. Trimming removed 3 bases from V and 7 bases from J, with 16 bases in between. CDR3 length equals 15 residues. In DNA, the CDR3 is TGCGCCAGCAGCTCAACCACAGGGTCCGGCGGGGAGCTGTTTTTT. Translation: CASSSTTGSGGELFF.

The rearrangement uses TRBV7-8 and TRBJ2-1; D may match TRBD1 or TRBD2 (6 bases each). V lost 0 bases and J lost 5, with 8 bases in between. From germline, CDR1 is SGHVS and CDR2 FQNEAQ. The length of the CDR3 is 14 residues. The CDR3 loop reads CASSLAGGNNEQFF. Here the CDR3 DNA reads TGTGCCAGCAGCTTAGCGGGGGGCAACAATGAGCAGTTCTTC.

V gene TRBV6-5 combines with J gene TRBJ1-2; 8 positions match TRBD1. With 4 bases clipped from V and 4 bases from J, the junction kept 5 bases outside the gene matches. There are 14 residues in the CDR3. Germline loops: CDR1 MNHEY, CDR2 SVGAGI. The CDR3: CASSFGQGGYGYTF. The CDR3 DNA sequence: TGTGCCAGCAGTTTCGGACAGGGCGGCTATGGCTACACCTTC.

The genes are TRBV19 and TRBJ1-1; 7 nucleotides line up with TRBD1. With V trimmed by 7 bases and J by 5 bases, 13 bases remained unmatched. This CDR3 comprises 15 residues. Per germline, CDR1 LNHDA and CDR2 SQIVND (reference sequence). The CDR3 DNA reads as TGTGCCAGTACACTGCCGGGAGGGGGCTGGACTGAAGCTTTCTTT. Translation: CASTLPGGGWTEAFF.

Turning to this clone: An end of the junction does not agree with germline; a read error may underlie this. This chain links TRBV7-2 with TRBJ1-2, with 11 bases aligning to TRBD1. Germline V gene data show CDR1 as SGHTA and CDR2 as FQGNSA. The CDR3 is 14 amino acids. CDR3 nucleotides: TGCGCCAGCAGCCATGGGAGGGACAGGGGGTTCTACACCTTC. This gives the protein CASSHGRDRGFYTF.

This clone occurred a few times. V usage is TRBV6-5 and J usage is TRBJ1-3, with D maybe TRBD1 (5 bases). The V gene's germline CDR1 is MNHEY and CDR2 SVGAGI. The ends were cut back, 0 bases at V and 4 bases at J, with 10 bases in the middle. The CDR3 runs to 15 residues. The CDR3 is CASSYSRGPGNTIYF. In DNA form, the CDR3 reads TGTGCCAGCAGTTACTCGAGGGGTCCCGGAAACACCATATATTTT.

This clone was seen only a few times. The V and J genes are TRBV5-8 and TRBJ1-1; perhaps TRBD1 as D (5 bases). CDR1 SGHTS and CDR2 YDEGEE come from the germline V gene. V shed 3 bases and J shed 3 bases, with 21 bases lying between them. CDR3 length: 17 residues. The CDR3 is CASSSPGSGGRYTEAFF. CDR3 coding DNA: TGTGCCAGCAGCTCCCCTGGTTCCGGGGGACGGTACACTGAAGCTTTCTTT.

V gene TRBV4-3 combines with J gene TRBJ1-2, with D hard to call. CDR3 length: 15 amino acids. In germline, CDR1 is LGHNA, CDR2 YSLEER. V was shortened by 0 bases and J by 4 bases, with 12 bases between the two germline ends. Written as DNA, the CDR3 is TGCGCCAGCAGCCAAGATAACACTCGGCGCTATGGCTACACCTTC. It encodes CASSQDNTRRYGYTF.

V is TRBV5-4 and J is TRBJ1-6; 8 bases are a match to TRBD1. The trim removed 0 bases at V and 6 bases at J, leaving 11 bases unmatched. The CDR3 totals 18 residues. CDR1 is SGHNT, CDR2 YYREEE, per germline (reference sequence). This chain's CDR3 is CASSLGPFQGASNSPLHF. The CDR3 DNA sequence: TGTGCCAGCAGCTTGGGCCCTTTCCAGGGGGCCTCTAATTCACCCCTCCACTTT.

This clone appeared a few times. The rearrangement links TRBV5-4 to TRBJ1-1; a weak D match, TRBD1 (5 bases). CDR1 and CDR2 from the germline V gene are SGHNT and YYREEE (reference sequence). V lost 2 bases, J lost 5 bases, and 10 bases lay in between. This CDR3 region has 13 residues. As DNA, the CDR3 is TGTGCCAGCAGCTTCGGGGGGGGGACTGAAGCTTTCTTT. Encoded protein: CASSFGGGTEAFF.

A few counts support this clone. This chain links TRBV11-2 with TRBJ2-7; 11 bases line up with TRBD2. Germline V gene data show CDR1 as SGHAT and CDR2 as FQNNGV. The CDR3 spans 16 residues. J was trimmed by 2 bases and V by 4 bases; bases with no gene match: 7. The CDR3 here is CASSSWASGGTYEQYF. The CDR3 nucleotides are TGTGCCAGCAGCTCGTGGGCTAGCGGGGGGACCTACGAGCAGTACTTC.

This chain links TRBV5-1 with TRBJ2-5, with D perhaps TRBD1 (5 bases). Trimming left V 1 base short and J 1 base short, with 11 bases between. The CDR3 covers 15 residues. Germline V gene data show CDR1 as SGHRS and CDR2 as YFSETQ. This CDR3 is CASSLRQSAQETQYF. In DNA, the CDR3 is TGCGCCAGCAGCTTGAGACAGAGCGCCCAAGAGACCCAGTACTTC.

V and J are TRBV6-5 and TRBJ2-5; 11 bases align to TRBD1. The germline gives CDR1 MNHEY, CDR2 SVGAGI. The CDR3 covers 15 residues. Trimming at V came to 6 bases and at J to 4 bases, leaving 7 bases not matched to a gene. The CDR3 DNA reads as TGTGCCAGCAGCTCAACCGGGACAGGGGGAGAGACCCAGTACTTC. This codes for CASSSTGTGGETQYF.

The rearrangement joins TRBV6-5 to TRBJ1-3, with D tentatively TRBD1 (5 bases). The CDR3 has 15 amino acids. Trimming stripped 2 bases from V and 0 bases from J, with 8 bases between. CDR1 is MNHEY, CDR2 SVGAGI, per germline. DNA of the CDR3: TGTGCCAGCAGTTACGGGGGACCCTCTGGAAACACCATATATTTT. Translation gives CASSYGGPSGNTIYF.

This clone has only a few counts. In DNA form, the CDR3 reads TGTGCCAGCAGCGTTGGGATAGCCTCCAATGAGCAGTTCTTC. This gives the protein CASSVGIASNEQFF. This chain joins TRBV9 and TRBJ2-1; D unclear. Germline V lookup: CDR1 SGDLS, CDR2 YYNGEE. CDR3 length: 14 residues. Trimming removed 2 bases from V and 6 bases from J, with 12 bases in between.

The CDR3 loop is CASSQALGGQLEKLFF. CDR3 sequence (DNA): TGTGCCAGCAGCCAAGCCCTAGGGGGCCAGCTTGAAAAACTGTTTTTT. The rearrangement uses TRBV14 and TRBJ1-4, with TRBD1 identical over 7 bases. Germline values: CDR1 SGHDN, CDR2 FVKESK. CDR3 length: 16 amino acids. J gave up 7 bases and V 1 base, and 9 bases lay outside the gene matches. The whole variable domain, filled in from reference TRBV14 and TRBJ1-4, reads EAGVTQFPSHSVIEKGQTVTLRCDPISGHDNLYWYRRVMGKEIKFLLHFVKESKQDESGMPNNRFLAERTGGTYSTLKVQPAELEDSGVYFCASSQALGGQLEKLFFGSGTQLSVL.

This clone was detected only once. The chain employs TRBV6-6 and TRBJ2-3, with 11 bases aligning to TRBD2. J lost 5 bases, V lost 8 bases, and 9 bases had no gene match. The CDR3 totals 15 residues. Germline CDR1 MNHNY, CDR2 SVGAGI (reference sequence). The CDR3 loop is CASLKIAGGRDTQYF. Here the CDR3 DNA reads TGTGCCAGCTTGAAAATAGCGGGGGGGCGAGATACGCAGTATTTT.

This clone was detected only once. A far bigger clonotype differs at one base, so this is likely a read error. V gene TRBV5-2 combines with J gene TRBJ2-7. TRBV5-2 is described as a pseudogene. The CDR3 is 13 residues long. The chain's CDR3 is CASSHQPSYEQYF. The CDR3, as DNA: TGTGCCAGCAGCCATCAGCCGTCATACGAGCAGTACTTC.

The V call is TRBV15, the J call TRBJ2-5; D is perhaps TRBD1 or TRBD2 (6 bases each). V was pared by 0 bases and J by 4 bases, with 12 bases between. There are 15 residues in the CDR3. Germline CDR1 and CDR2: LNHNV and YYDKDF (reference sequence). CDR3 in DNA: TGTGCCACCAGCAGAGATTTTGGGGGGCGAGAGACCCAGTACTTC. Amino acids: CATSRDFGGRETQYF.

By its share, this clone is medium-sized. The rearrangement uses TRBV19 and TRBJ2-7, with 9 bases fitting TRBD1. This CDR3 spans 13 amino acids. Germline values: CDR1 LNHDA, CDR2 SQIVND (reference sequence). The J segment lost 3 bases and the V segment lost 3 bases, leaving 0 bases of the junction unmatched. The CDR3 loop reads CASSMTGGYEQYF. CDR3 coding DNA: TGTGCCAGTAGTATGACAGGGGGCTACGAGCAGTACTTC.

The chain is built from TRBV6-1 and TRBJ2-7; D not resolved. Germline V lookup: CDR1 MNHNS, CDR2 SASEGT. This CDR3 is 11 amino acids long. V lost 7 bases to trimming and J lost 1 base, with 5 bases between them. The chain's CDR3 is CASTGSYEQYF. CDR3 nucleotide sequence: TGTGCCAGCACCGGGTCCTACGAGCAGTACTTC.

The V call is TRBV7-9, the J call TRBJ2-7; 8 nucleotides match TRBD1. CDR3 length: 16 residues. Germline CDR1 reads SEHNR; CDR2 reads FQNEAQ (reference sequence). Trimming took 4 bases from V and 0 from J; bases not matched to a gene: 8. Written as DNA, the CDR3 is TGTGCCAGCAGCTCACTCCGACAGGGGAGCTCCTACGAGCAGTACTTC. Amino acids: CASSSLRQGSSYEQYF.